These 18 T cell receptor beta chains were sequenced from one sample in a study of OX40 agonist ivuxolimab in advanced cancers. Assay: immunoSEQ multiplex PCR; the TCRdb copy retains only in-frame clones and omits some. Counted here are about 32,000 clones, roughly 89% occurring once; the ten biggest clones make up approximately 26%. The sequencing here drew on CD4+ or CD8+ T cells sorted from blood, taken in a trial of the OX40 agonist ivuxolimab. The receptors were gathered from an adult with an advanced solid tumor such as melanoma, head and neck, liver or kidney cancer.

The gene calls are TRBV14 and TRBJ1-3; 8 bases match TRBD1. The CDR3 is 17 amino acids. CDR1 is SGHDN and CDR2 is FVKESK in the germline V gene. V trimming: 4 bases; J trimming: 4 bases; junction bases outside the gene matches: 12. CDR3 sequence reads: CASSLRQGRFEGNTIYF. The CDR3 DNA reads TGTGCCAGCAGCCTGAGACAGGGGAGGTTCGAGGGAAACACCATATATTTT. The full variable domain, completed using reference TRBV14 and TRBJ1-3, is EAGVTQFPSHSVIEKGQTVTLRCDPISGHDNLYWYRRVMGKEIKFLLHFVKESKQDESGMPNNRFLAERTGGTYSTLKVQPAELEDSGVYFCASSLRQGRFEGNTIYFGEGSWLTVV.

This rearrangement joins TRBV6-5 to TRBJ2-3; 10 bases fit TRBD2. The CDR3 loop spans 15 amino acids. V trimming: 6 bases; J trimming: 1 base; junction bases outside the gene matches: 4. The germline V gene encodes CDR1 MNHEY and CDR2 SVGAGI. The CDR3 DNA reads TGTGCCAGCAGGCTAGCGGGGGCTCGCACAGATACGCAGTATTTT. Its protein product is CASRLAGARTDTQYF.

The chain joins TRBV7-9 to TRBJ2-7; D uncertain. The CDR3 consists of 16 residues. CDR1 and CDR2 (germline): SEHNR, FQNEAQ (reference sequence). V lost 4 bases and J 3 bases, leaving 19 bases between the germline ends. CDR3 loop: CASSYAGVYESYEQYF. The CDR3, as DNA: TGTGCCAGCAGCTACGCTGGGGTGTACGAAAGCTACGAGCAGTACTTC. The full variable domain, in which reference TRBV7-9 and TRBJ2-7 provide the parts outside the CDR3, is DTGVSQNPRHKITKRGQNVTFRCDPISEHNRLYWYRQTLGQGPEFLTYFQNEAQLEKSRLLSDRFSAERPKGSFSTLEIQRTEQGDSAMYLCASSYAGVYESYEQYFGPGTRLTVT.

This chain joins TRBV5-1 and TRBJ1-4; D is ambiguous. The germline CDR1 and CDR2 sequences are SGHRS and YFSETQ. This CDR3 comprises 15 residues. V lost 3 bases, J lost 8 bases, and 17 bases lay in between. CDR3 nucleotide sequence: TGCGCCAGCAGCTCTCACAGTGTATTTGGGGAAAAACTGTTTTTT. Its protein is CASSSHSVFGEKLFF.

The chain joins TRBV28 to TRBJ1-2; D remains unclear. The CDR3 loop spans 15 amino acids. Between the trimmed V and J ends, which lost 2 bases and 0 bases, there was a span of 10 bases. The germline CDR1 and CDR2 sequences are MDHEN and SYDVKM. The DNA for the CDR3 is TGTGCCAGCAGTTTAGGGCCCCCCTCTAACTATGGCTACACCTTC. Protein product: CASSLGPPSNYGYTF.

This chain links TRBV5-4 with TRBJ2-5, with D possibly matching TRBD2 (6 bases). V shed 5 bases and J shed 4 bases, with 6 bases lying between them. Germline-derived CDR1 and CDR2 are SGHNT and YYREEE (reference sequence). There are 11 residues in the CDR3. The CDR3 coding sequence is TGTGCCAGCAGGGGAGGAGAGACCCAGTACTTC. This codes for CASRGGETQYF.

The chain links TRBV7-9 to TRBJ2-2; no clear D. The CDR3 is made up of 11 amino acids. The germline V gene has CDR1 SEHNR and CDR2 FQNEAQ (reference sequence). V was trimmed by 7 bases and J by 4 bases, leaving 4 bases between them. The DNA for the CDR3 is TGTGCCAGCACCACCACCGGGGAGCTGTTTTTT. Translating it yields CASTTTGELFF.

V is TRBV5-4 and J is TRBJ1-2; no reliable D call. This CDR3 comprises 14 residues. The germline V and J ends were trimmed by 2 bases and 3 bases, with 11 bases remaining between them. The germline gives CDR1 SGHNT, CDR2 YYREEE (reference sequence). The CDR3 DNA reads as TGTGCCAGCAGCTTTTTTGGTGAGGACTATGGCTACACCTTC. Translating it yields CASSFFGEDYGYTF.

The chain's CDR3 is CASSGLATEAFF. The CDR3 DNA reads TGTGCCAGCAGTGGGTTAGCCACTGAAGCTTTCTTT. V gene TRBV25-1 combines with J gene TRBJ1-1; D is unclear. This CDR3 spans 12 amino acids. Per the germline V gene, CDR1 is MGHDK and CDR2 is SYGVNS. The V gene lost 4 bases and the J gene lost 4 bases, with 7 bases spanning the gap.

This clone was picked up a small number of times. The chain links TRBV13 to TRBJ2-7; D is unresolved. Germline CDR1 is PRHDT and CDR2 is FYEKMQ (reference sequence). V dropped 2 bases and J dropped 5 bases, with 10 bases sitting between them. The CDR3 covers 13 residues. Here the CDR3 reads CASSLIGDHEQYF. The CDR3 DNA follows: TGTGCCAGCAGCTTAATAGGCGACCACGAGCAGTACTTC.

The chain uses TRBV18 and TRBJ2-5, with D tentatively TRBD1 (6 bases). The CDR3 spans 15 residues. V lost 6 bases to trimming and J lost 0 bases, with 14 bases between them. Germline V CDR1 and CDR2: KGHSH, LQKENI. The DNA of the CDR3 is TGTGCCAGCTCCCCGGACAGAGGGGACCAAGAGACCCAGTACTTC. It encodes CASSPDRGDQETQYF.

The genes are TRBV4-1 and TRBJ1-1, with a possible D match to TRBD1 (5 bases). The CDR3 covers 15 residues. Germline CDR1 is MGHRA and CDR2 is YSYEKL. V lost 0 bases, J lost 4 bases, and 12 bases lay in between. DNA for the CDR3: TGCGCCAGCAGCCAAGATAGGGGTGCGAGCACTGAAGCTTTCTTT. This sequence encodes CASSQDRGASTEAFF.

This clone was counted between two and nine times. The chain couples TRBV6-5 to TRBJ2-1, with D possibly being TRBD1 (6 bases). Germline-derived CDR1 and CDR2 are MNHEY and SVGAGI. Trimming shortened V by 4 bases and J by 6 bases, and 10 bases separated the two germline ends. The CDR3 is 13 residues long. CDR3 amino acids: CASSSGAVNEQFF. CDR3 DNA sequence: TGTGCCAGCAGTTCAGGGGCGGTCAATGAGCAGTTCTTC.

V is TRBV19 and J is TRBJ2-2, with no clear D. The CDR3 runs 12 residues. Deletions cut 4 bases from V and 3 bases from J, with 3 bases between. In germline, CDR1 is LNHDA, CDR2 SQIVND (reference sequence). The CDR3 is CASSTYTGELFF. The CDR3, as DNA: TGTGCCAGTAGTACTTACACCGGGGAGCTGTTTTTT.

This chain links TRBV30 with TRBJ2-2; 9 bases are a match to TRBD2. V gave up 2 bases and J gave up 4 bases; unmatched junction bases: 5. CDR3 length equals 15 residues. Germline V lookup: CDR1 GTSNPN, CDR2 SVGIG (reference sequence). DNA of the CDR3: TGTGCCTGGAGTTCCTCTAGCGGGGCCACCGGGGAGCTGTTTTTT. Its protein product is CAWSSSSGATGELFF. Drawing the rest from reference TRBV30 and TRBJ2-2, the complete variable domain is SQTIHQWPATLVQPVGSPLSLECTVEGTSNPNLYWYRQAAGRGLQLLFYSVGIGQISSEVPQNLSASRPQDRQFILSSKKLLLSDSGFYLCAWSSSSGATGELFFGEGSRLTVL.

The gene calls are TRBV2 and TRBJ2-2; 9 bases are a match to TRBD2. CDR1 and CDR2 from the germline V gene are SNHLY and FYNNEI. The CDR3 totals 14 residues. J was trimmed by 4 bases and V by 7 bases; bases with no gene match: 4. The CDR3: CASNSGLATGELFF. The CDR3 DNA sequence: TGTGCCAGCAATTCGGGACTAGCCACCGGGGAGCTGTTTTTT.

As DNA, the CDR3 is TGCGCCAGCAGCCAAGAAGGGGTAGAGACCCAGTACTTC. This translates into CASSQEGVETQYF. The chain combines TRBV4-1 with TRBJ2-5, with D maybe TRBD1 (5 bases). The CDR3 totals 13 residues. Trimming removed 0 bases at V and 4 bases at J, with 6 bases between. Germline V gene sequence: CDR1 MGHRA, CDR2 YSYEKL.

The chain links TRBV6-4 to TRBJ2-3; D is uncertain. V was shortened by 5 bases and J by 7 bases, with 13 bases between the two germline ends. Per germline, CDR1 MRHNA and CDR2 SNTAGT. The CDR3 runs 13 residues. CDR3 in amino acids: CASSLPAFYTQYF. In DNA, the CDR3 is TGTGCCAGCAGTCTCCCCGCCTTTTATACGCAGTATTTT.